The sequence of this T cell receptor beta chain was determined in a study of blood T cell repertoires in COVID-19 (dated by TCRdb to the early 2020s). A note on the overall study: Samples covering the acute and convalescent phases of COVID-19 were provided by collaborators in the United States, Italy and Spain. The samples were drawn from the first 160 participants of the ongoing ImmuneRACE study and from 1,200 or so subjects provided by 6 global collaborators. The repertoires were made available in a free public database intended to serve as a resource for research on the immune response to SARS-CoV-2. Sample metadata almost always included a de-identified subject ID, COVID-19 status, age in years and sex. HLA class I and class II types, where available, came from metadata supplied by the sample provider rather than from assay-based typing. The material from the prospective study consisted of cDNA or gDNA derived from T cells, B-cell-depleted T cells, or PBMCs. Deeply sampled blood TCRbeta repertoires from subjects exposed to, actively infected with, or recovered from COVID-19 were included in the dataset. The research as a whole found: The quantity of clinical and demographic metadata differed by source and by participant and was supplied without curation.

Collaborating institutions collected whole blood in K2EDTA tubes following their own protocols. For TCRbeta analysis, collaborator samples were shipped as frozen whole blood, as isolated PBMCs, or as DNA extracted from either sample type. Unmatched junction bases come to 3, with V trimmed by 2 bases and J by 2 bases. CDR1 and CDR2, per the germline V gene, are ENHRY and SYGVKD. The CDR3 numbers 14 residues from cysteine through phenylalanine. Only the CDR3 DNA stays, 42 bases, in frame from base 1. TCRbeta CDR3 regions were amplified from genomic DNA using the immunoSEQ Assay, a bias-controlled multiplex PCR. Turning to the authors' computational methods: The number of nucleated cells in each sample was estimated by amplification of reference gene primers within the assay. Sequence reads were collapsed and filtered to measure the absolute abundance of every unique TCRbeta CDR3 rearrangement. For each sample, productive Simpson clonality was calculated as the square root of Simpson's diversity index over productive rearrangements. TCRdb provides this immuneACCESS table in a form limited to in-frame rearrangements. Some clones are lacking; in checked studies, under half of them reflect an unresolved V gene, and why the rest are absent is not known. That table supplies the V and J calls and clone size; D and trimming were determined from the DNA. This sample comprises roughly 59,000 clones, roughly 80% of them detected only once. The leading ten clones occupy 6.4% of the sample.

This clone was recorded a few times. It has no known antigen specificity. There are no base qualities to consult, and no much larger clone falls within one base. The TCR sequence derives from a woman between 45 and 65 years old with active or convalescent COVID-19. The chain was built from TRBV10-3 and TRBJ2-7; 7 junctional bases match TRBD1. The sequenced material came from peripheral blood. This receptor carries the CDR3 CAISEDRDTYEQYF. The base sequence is TGTGCCATCAGTGAGGACAGGGATACCTACGAGCAGTACTTC.